This TCR beta chain was recorded in a study of T cell responses to AZD1222 COVID-19 vaccine. Study observations and caveats: A mostly white British donor set with more females was recruited, and clonal diversity was possibly underestimated. No repertoire was sampled before or during the peak T cell response, only after it. Within unmutated variant regions lay the reported targets of nearly half of spike-specific TCRs. Dominant at 160-218 and 743-854, vaccine-associated CD4 TCRs also spanned spike.

This clone was picked up one time. Its target is unknown. Germline V gives CDR1 SGDLS, CDR2 YYNGEE. There are 11 residues in the CDR3. With 4 bases removed from V and 2 bases from J, the gap between germline ends came to 3 bases. Method: immunoSEQ multiplex PCR; TCRdb's copy keeps in-frame clones and lacks some. The sample lists 90,000 to 130,000 clones, 85% to 95% occurring once. This sequence joins TRBV9 and TRBJ1-2; no clear D. The sample here was peripheral blood, taken on day 0 of AZD1222 vaccination. This receptor was obtained from an adult in good health. CDR3 amino acids: CASSSNYGYTF. The CDR3 DNA reads as TGTGCCAGCAGCTCGAACTATGGCTACACCTTC.